This is a list of T cell receptor beta chains from one sample in a study of shared clonotypes between healthy human individuals. Data came from immunoSEQ multiplex PCR; TCRdb stores just in-frame clones and leaves some out. This sample has about 2.2 million clones, with 93% found just once. The sequencing sample was made of naive CD8+ T cells from PBMCs. Receptors were obtained from a man younger than 30 in good health. Some clones in this sample may be carry-over from other donors' samples. Each CDR3 is given without its conserved first and last residue.

v_call	j_call	cdr3_aa
TRBV27	TRBJ1-1	ASRYQRRTEAF
TRBV4-1	TRBJ1-3	ASSQDTRAGNTIY
TRBV4-2	TRBJ2-7	ASSQGRGLYEQY
TRBV6-6	TRBJ2-7	ASSYFTEVGPYEQY
TRBV11-3	TRBJ2-7	ASSPSTGREQY
TRBV5-6	TRBJ2-7	ASSPTDTAHYEQY
TRBV27	TRBJ2-6	ASSYRSGANVLT
TRBV9	TRBJ2-1	ASSVDNNEQF
TRBV9	TRBJ2-2	ASSLTNTGELF
TRBV10-3	TRBJ1-2	AIWGQGALGYT
TRBV7-2	TRBJ2-1	ASSLVVGGSGHNEQF
TRBV28	TRBJ2-1	ASSYPTDRGDNEQF
TRBV6-6	TRBJ2-3	ASSTSVYTDTQY
TRBV11-3	TRBJ2-2	ASSKVPTLVAGELF
TRBV28	TRBJ2-7	ASSLLAENYEQY
TRBV28	TRBJ1-2	ASTSPWGGGGYT
TRBV7-9	TRBJ2-1	ASNPPGGGRDEQF
TRBV10-1	TRBJ2-7	ASSESAGYEQY
TRBV7-9	TRBJ2-7	ASSSTGRHYEQY
TRBV27	TRBJ2-5	ASGLAGRGGTQY
TRBV28	TRBJ2-6	ASSLVGISGGAFDGANVLT
TRBV7-9	TRBJ1-4	ASSLGAGQGREKLF
TRBV5-1	TRBJ2-7	ASSLSVSGSTYEQY
TRBV5-4	TRBJ2-2	ASSIKRETNTGELF
TRBV28	TRBJ2-1	ASTNRRARSNEQF
TRBV7-9	TRBJ2-1	ASSSNSRDNYNEQF
TRBV9	TRBJ1-1	ASSVGAGTEAF